The rows below give T cell receptor beta chains drawn from one sample of a study of the immune and genomic landscape of osteosarcoma. Here immunoSEQ multiplex PCR was the method, and the copy in TCRdb shows in-frame clones only, minus some. In the table there are approximately 5,900 clones, 60% to 70% of which are singletons. The sequenced sample was osteosarcoma tumor tissue from the lung. The origin of the receptors is a human donor with osteosarcoma. Each CDR3 is given with its conserved first and last residue. Fields, in order: V gene, clone size, D gene, CDR3 length, J gene, CDR3 protein, CDR3 DNA. A D gene is named only where the DNA matches it firmly. Part of the rows lack a size; the others show once, few, many or a class for expanded clones.

>TRBV7-6|once|NA|13|TRBJ2-3
CASSSPSTDTQYF
TGTGCCAGCAGTTCCCCCTCGACAGATACGCAGTATTTT
>TRBV15|NA|TRBD1|15|TRBJ2-3
CATSRGDRPSYTQYF
TGTGCCACCAGCAGAGGGGACAGACCTTCTTATACGCAGTATTTT
>TRBV19|once|NA|14|TRBJ1-3
CASSDKSSGNTIYF
TGTGCCAGTAGTGATAAGAGCTCTGGAAACACCATATATTTT
>TRBV10-3|NA|TRBD2|19|TRBJ2-2
CAISGSTRLAGVRTGELFF
TGTGCCATCAGTGGGTCTACCCGACTAGCGGGAGTTAGAACCGGGGAGCTGTTTTTT
>TRBV18|NA|TRBD2|16|TRBJ2-7
CASSPRGSGSSYEQYF
TGTGCCAGCTCACCCCGGGGTAGCGGGAGTTCCTACGAGCAGTACTTC
>TRBV5-1|few|TRBD1|14|TRBJ1-2
CASREDRVNYGYTF
TGCGCCAGCAGGGAGGACAGGGTTAACTATGGCTACACCTTC
>TRBV6-1|once|TRBD1|15|TRBJ1-1
CASRDPGQKNTEAFF
TGTGCCAGCAGGGACCCGGGACAGAAAAACACTGAAGCTTTCTTT
>TRBV7-2|NA|NA|14|TRBJ1-1
CASSRDKASTEAFF
TGTGCCAGCAGCAGAGACAAGGCATCCACTGAAGCTTTCTTT
>TRBV10-3|NA|TRBD1|14|TRBJ2-7
CAISDTGGTYEQYF
TGTGCCATCAGTGATACAGGGGGAACCTACGAGCAGTACTTC
>TRBV2|NA|NA|11|TRBJ2-7
CASTEYYEQYF
TGTGCCAGCACAGAGTACTACGAGCAGTACTTC
>TRBV7-9|NA|NA|14|TRBJ1-1
CASSLDVRAAEAFF
TGTGCCAGCAGCTTAGACGTCAGGGCGGCTGAAGCTTTCTTT
>TRBV14|NA|TRBD2|15|TRBJ2-5
CASSQEWASGKTQYF
TGTGCCAGCAGCCAAGAGTGGGCTAGCGGGAAGACCCAGTACTTC
>TRBV28|NA|NA|12|TRBJ1-1
CASSTTHTEAFF
TGTGCCAGCAGCACCACGCACACTGAAGCTTTCTTT
>TRBV12-5|NA|NA|13|TRBJ1-2
CASGPQGEHGYTF
TGTGCTAGTGGTCCACAGGGCGAGCATGGCTACACCTTC
>TRBV19|NA|TRBD1|16|TRBJ2-1
CASSTLTGGSYNEQFF
TGTGCCAGTAGTACGCTTACAGGGGGCTCCTACAATGAGCAGTTCTTC
>TRBV18|few|NA|12|TRBJ2-5
CASSMDGETQYF
TGTGCCAGCTCAATGGACGGGGAGACCCAGTACTTC
>TRBV18|NA|NA|13|TRBJ1-1
CASSRGANTEAFF
TGTGCCAGCTCTAGGGGGGCGAACACTGAAGCTTTCTTT
>TRBV9|NA|TRBD2|15|TRBJ2-1
CASSPQGLAGGEQFF
TGTGCCAGCAGCCCCCAGGGACTAGCGGGAGGAGAGCAGTTCTTC
>TRBV6-1|NA|TRBD1|14|TRBJ1-1
CASGPQGAGGKAFF
TGTGCCAGCGGACCACAGGGGGCGGGGGGTAAAGCTTTCTTT
>TRBV13|NA|NA|12|TRBJ2-1
CASSLISHEQFF
TGTGCCAGCAGCTTAATCAGCCATGAGCAGTTCTTC
>TRBV7-6|medium-sized|NA|13|TRBJ1-2
CASSLASDYGYTF
TGTGCCAGCAGCTTAGCGTCTGACTATGGCTACACCTTC
>TRBV5-8|NA|NA|15|TRBJ1-6
CASSFRPGANSPLHF
TGTGCCAGCAGCTTCCGACCAGGGGCTAATTCACCCCTCCACTTT
>TRBV30|once|TRBD1|14|TRBJ2-7
CAWSVGQGGYEQYF
TGTGCCTGGAGTGTAGGACAGGGAGGCTACGAGCAGTACTTC
>TRBV7-9|NA|NA|16|TRBJ2-3
CASSLAGGSATDTQYF
TGTGCCAGCAGCTTAGCGGGTGGGTCAGCAACAGATACGCAGTATTTT
>TRBV7-3|NA|NA|14|TRBJ2-3
CASSLNGGADTQYF
TGTGCCAGCAGCTTAAACGGGGGCGCAGATACGCAGTATTTT
>TRBV6-6|few|TRBD2|15|TRBJ2-7
CASSWGLAATYEQYF
TGTGCCAGCAGCTGGGGACTAGCGGCCACCTACGAGCAGTACTTC
>TRBV28|NA|TRBD2|19|TRBJ2-1
CASREGLAGVRSSYNEQFF
TGTGCCAGCAGGGAAGGACTAGCGGGAGTCAGAAGCTCCTACAATGAGCAGTTCTTC
>TRBV20-1|once|NA|11|TRBJ1-2
CSARQNYGYTF
TGCAGTGCCCGACAGAACTATGGCTACACCTTC
>TRBV7-2|few|NA|15|TRBJ1-5
CASSLDSGEGQPQHF
TGTGCCAGCAGCTTAGATTCCGGGGAAGGTCAGCCCCAGCATTTT
>TRBV18|NA|NA|15|TRBJ2-1
CASSPTKNPLVRQFF
TGTGCCAGCTCTCCCACTAAAAACCCGCTAGTTAGGCAGTTCTTC
>TRBV11-3|NA|NA|12|TRBJ2-1
CASSFSGPAQFF
NA
>TRBV18|few|NA|16|TRBJ2-2
CASSPRPDTNTGELFF
TGTGCCAGCTCACCACGACCAGACACCAACACCGGGGAGCTGTTTTTT
>TRBV4-3|NA|NA|20|TRBJ1-6
CASSQKLGGRNSEGNSPLHF
TGCGCCAGCAGCCAGAAGCTTGGGGGAAGGAATTCGGAAGGTAATTCACCCCTCCACTTT
>TRBV6-1|few|NA|15|TRBJ2-5
CASTLLGGGQETQYF
TGTGCCAGCACCTTACTGGGAGGGGGCCAAGAGACCCAGTACTTC
>TRBV7-2|NA|NA|13|TRBJ1-2
CASSLGAPYGYTF
TGTGCCAGCAGCTTAGGGGCCCCCTATGGCTACACCTTC
>TRBV27|NA|NA|15|TRBJ2-7
CASSLDRDLGYEQYF
TGTGCCAGCAGTCTAGACCGGGACTTAGGATACGAGCAGTACTTC
>TRBV7-2|NA|TRBD2|16|TRBJ2-7
CASSLGLAGQTYEQYF
TGTGCCAGCAGCTTAGGGCTAGCGGGGCAAACCTACGAGCAGTACTTC
>TRBV5-5|few|NA|14|TRBJ2-2
CASSLARGGGELFF
TGTGCCAGCAGCTTGGCCAGGGGAGGCGGGGAGCTGTTTTTT
>TRBV28|NA|TRBD2|15|TRBJ2-2
CASERGSLNTGELFF
TGTGCCAGCGAGCGGGGCTCACTAAACACCGGGGAGCTGTTTTTT
>TRBV28|NA|NA|11|TRBJ2-1
CASWGLNEQFF
TGTGCCAGCTGGGGCCTCAATGAGCAGTTCTTC
>TRBV5-8|NA|TRBD1|17|TRBJ2-5
CARPGQNPNKVQETQYF
TGTGCCAGGCCGGGACAGAACCCCAATAAGGTCCAAGAGACCCAGTACTTC
>TRBV10-3|NA|NA|17|TRBJ2-3
CAISEFQEGVVTDTQYF
TGTGCCATCAGTGAGTTTCAGGAGGGGGTGGTAACAGATACGCAGTATTTT
>TRBV7-9|large|NA|14|TRBJ1-2
CASSLDKGFYGYTF
TGTGCCAGCAGCTTAGATAAGGGGTTCTATGGCTACACCTTC
>TRBV7-6|NA|TRBD1|15|TRBJ1-5
CASSLGDRGFQPQHF
TGTGCCAGCAGCTTAGGGGACAGGGGATTTCAGCCCCAGCATTTT
>TRBV29-1|NA|NA|14|TRBJ2-7
CSVESDPRVGSQYF
TGCAGCGTTGAGTCGGACCCCCGTGTTGGTTCGCAGTACTTC
>TRBV7-1|once|NA|13|TRBJ2-7
CASSLGGPYEQYF
TGTGCCAGCAGCTTAGGAGGCCCCTACGAGCAGTACTTC
>TRBV28|NA|TRBD2|18|TRBJ2-7
CASSPTAGLSGRPYEQYF
TGTGCCAGCAGTCCTACAGCTGGTCTTAGCGGGCGACCCTACGAGCAGTACTTC
>TRBV5-8|NA|TRBD1|16|TRBJ2-7
CASRLEPTGGLLEQYF
TGTGCCAGCAGATTGGAACCGACAGGGGGTCTCCTCGAGCAGTACTTC
>TRBV21-1|NA|NA|16|TRBJ2-1
CASKGGRASISNEQFF
TGTGCCAGCAAAGGCGGGAGGGCCTCGATTTCCAATGAGCAGTTCTTC
>TRBV19|NA|NA|13|TRBJ1-1
CASSPYMNTEAFF
TGTGCCAGTAGTCCGTACATGAACACTGAAGCTTTCTTT
>TRBV29-1|NA|TRBD1|14|TRBJ2-2
CSVAHTGDTGELFF
TGCAGCGTCGCTCACACAGGGGACACCGGGGAGCTGTTTTTT
>TRBV9|few|NA|12|TRBJ1-1
CAWTRMNTEAFF
TGTGCCTGGACTAGAATGAACACTGAAGCTTTCTTT
>TRBV27|NA|TRBD2|17|TRBJ2-1
CASSLTGTSGAYNEQFF
TGTGCCAGCAGTTTAACCGGGACTAGCGGAGCCTACAATGAGCAGTTCTTC
>TRBV6-6|NA|TRBD1|14|TRBJ1-4
CASSLGQGDEKLFF
TGTGCCAGCAGTTTGGGACAGGGTGACGAAAAACTGTTTTTT